This entry features one T cell receptor beta chain sequence. Its antigen has not been determined. The sample holds no much larger clone one base away, and base qualities are not on file. The method was PCR. Instrument on record: Illumina HiSeq 4000. Preparation of bulk TCR libraries followed a previously described approach, with the TCR primers listed in Table S5. Purification of total RNA was performed with the Qiagen AllPrep DNA/RNA kit. Before any analysis, reads coming from multiple sequencing runs of the same library were combined into one pool. On the study's bioinformatics: Reads were retained only if an exact TCR constant sequence was present, and the retained reads were trimmed to 150 nt and grouped according to their 12-nt molecular barcodes. Reads within each barcode group were sub-clustered using a 15% Levenshtein threshold, and quality-weighted consensus sequences were constructed for each RNA molecule. Non-functional sequences were discarded, and so were lower-count sequences lying one edit away from another sequence. Based on a fit of two negative binomial distributions, barcode sub-clusters having less than 20% of the maximum read count were discarded. The public sequencing data were trimmed at Q25 with fastp and processed into clonotypes with MiXCR by TCRdb, which kept only in-frame beta chains. Every distinct CDR3 protein forms one entry, paired with its most common genes and DNA. The authors' filters were not applied to this entry. The sample yields more than 450,000 distinct CDR3 sequences; over 20% were counted once. The ten most abundant clones make up about 0.84% of the sample.

The germline V gene (reference sequence) supplies CDR1 SEHNR and CDR2 FQNEAQ. V drops 3 bases and J drops 0 bases, leaving 13 bases in between. The CDR3 runs 16 residues from the cysteine to the phenylalanine. Only the CDR3 DNA stays, 48 bases, in frame from base 1. This sample stems from a study of molecular identifiers for immune sequencing clone quantification listed by TCRdb under 2018. General notes on the study: For a replicate experiment, RNA from around 20,000 or 100,000 naive CD8 T cells was divided into five aliquots, of which four were sequenced. This methods study benchmarked molecular-identifier clustering-based TCR repertoire sequencing (MIDCIRS) and TCR RNA copy counting, using CD8 T cells to do so. What the work shows at the level of the full study, not this receptor alone: Modeling indicated about 3 TCR RNA copies recovered per cell, compared with around 10 by digital PCR, which implies a capture efficiency of 25% to 35%. Highly expanded clone sizes could be underestimated if identical TCR molecules share a barcode. A single cell's worth of spiked-in Jurkat TCR RNA was reported detectable even among 850,000 to 1,000,000 naive CD8 T cells. In CMV-specific effector cells, clones with more than 20 RNA copies accounted for over 98% of molecules, whereas in naive cells such clones accounted for under 1%. The naive libraries included spiked-in Jurkat TCR RNA (about 9 copies' worth), and this Jurkat TCR RNA is not part of the donor repertoire. When barcode sub-clustering was not used, chimeric consensus sequences inflated TCR diversity, with chimeras reaching as high as 47%.

Libraries of naive CD8 T cells were built from around 20,000 to 1,000,000 sorted cells, with 10%, 30% or 50% of the purified RNA used. On a BD FACSAria II, naive CD8 T cells were FACS-sorted as CD8+CD4-CCR7+CD45RA+ and collected into RLT Plus buffer. Ten to eleven TCR copies' worth of Jurkat RNA were spiked into about 20,000-1,000,000 naive CD8 T cell samples to test detection sensitivity. CD8 T cells were enriched using RosetteSep CD8+ T Cell Enrichment Cocktail and Ficoll-Paque, and the enriched cells then underwent ACK red cell lysis. The source of this sequence is a human donor in good health. Some libraries in this study had Jurkat cell RNA spiked in. This chain is built from TRBV7-9 and TRBJ2-3, with the D gene not confidently named. Sequencing was carried out using naive CD8+ T cells from blood, with Jurkat cell RNA spiked in. In the paper's terms, the cell subset or site label means: FACS-sorted CD8+CD4-CCR7+CD45RA+ naive T cells. At the DNA level, the sequence is TGTGCCAGCAGCTTTCCGGGTGGATTTAGCACAGATACGCAGTATTTT. It is translated as CASSFPGGFSTDTQYF.